The 3 T cell receptor beta chains listed next were all sequenced from one sample in a study of CD8+ T cells in alopecia areata. Extraction and reverse transcription of RNA yielded cDNA as the sequencing template. TCRdb's table, derived via immunoSEQ multiplex PCR, lists solely in-frame clones and lacks some. Of 200,000 to 250,000 clones listed, around three fifths are singletons. Treatment described: oral pan-JAK inhibitor, 5-10 mg twice daily. This specimen was CD4+ T cells sorted from blood, taken at week 4, from a patient treated with tofacitinib. Receptors originate from a human donor with alopecia areata.

The genes are TRBV11-3 and TRBJ1-1; 11 nucleotides agree with TRBD1. The CDR3 length is 14 residues. Germline CDR1 reads SGHNT; CDR2 reads YENEEA. V was pared by 3 bases and J by 5 bases, with 2 bases of the junction left unmatched. Written as DNA, the CDR3 is TGTGCCAGCAGCTTCCGGGACAGGGGGACTGAAGCTTTCTTT. It encodes CASSFRDRGTEAFF.

The chain recombines TRBV27 with TRBJ2-7, with 10 bases identical to TRBD1. Germline V gene data show CDR1 as MNHEY and CDR2 as SMNVEV (reference sequence). The trim removed 6 bases at V and 3 bases at J, leaving 5 bases unmatched. The CDR3 is made up of 14 amino acids. DNA of the CDR3: TGTGCCAGCAGGGGCGGACAGGGGGGCTACGAGCAGTACTTC. Translated, it gives CASRGGQGGYEQYF.

This chain connects TRBV7-9 to TRBJ1-2; no clear D. Germline lookup yields CDR1 SEHNR and CDR2 FQNEAQ (reference sequence). The V end was cut by 1 base, the J end by 3 bases, with 6 bases between. The CDR3 length is 13 residues. CDR3 DNA sequence: TGTGCCAGCAGCTTAGGCCCGGACTATGGCTACACCTTC. Its translation is CASSLGPDYGYTF.